A single sample gave rise to the 13 T cell receptor beta chains below, sequenced in a study of blood T cell repertoires in COVID-19. The protocol was immunoSEQ multiplex PCR, while the TCRdb copy is restricted to in-frame clones and leaves out a portion. The repertoire consists of 95,000 to 100,000 clones, with approximately 92% occurring once and the leading ten covering around 5.8%. The sequenced sample was peripheral blood. These receptors were collected from a man aged 50 or older with active COVID-19.

The chain combines TRBV11-3 with TRBJ2-1; the D gene is possibly TRBD2 (6 bases). The CDR3 loop spans 16 amino acids. CDR1 is SGHNT, CDR2 YENEEA, per germline. Trimming took 1 base from V and 9 from J, leaving 19 bases between them. CDR3 region: CASSLVRGSGQGEQFF. CDR3 DNA: TGTGCCAGCAGCTTAGTGCGGGGTTCGGGGCAGGGTGAGCAGTTCTTC.

The table lists this clone with a count of one. The chain recombines TRBV24-1 with TRBJ2-2, with 12 positions matching TRBD2. The V gene end was trimmed by 6 bases and the J gene end by 7 bases; junction bases not matched to a gene: 8. The CDR3 spans 16 residues. Germline CDR1 is KGHDR and CDR2 is SFDVKD. Written as DNA, the CDR3 is TGTGCCACCAGTCCCCGGCTAGCGGGAGGGAACGGGGAGCTGTTTTTT. Its translation: CATSPRLAGGNGELFF.

The chain links TRBV29-1 to TRBJ1-5; 7 bases match TRBD1. Germline loops: CDR1 SQVTM, CDR2 ANQGSEA. The CDR3 is 14 amino acids. The V segment lost 4 bases and the J segment 1 base; nucleotides outside the gene matches: 4. DNA for the CDR3: TGCAGCGTTGTAATGGGACAGAGCAATCAGCCCCAGCATTTT. It specifies CSVVMGQSNQPQHF.

The chain links TRBV7-9 to TRBJ1-5; no reliable D call. The germline V gene has CDR1 SEHNR and CDR2 FQNEAQ (reference sequence). The CDR3 length is 12 residues. V was cut by 3 bases and J by 2 bases, with 2 bases left in between. The CDR3 nucleotides are TGTGCCAGCAGCTTCGGCAATCAGCCCCAGCATTTT. Its translation is CASSFGNQPQHF.

The V and J genes are TRBV9 and TRBJ1-6; 7 bases align to TRBD1. The junction had 20 bases not matched to a gene; V was cut back by 4 bases and J by 7 bases. The CDR3 runs to 19 residues. Germline CDR1 reads SGDLS; CDR2 reads YYNGEE. CDR3 residues: CASSPRPGVGQAGNSPLHF. The DNA of the CDR3 is TGTGCCAGCAGCCCCCGGCCCGGAGTTGGACAGGCGGGGAATTCACCCCTCCACTTT.

This clone was found once. The rearrangement uses TRBV5-1 and TRBJ2-7; 9 nucleotides line up with TRBD1. CDR3 size: 18 residues. Germline V gene lookup returns CDR1 SGHRS and CDR2 YFSETQ. After removal of 4 bases from V and 4 bases from J, the junction contained 18 bases not matched to a gene. CDR3 amino acids: CASSHPGQGRPGNYEQYF. The CDR3 DNA follows: TGCGCCAGCAGCCATCCGGGACAGGGACGCCCCGGGAATTACGAGCAGTACTTC. The whole variable domain, filled in from reference TRBV5-1 and TRBJ2-7, reads KAGVTQTPRYLIKTRGQQVTLSCSPISGHRSVSWYQQTPGQGLQFLFEYFSETQRNKGNFPGRFSGRQFSNSRSEMNVSTLELGDSALYLCASSHPGQGRPGNYEQYFGPGTRLTVT.

A single count supports this clone. The rearrangement uses TRBV14 and TRBJ2-5; TRBD2 matches at 8 bases. The CDR3 has 13 amino acids. Germline V gene data show CDR1 as SGHDN and CDR2 as FVKESK. Trimming at V came to 4 bases and at J to 9 bases, leaving 7 bases not matched to a gene. The CDR3 sequence: CASSPRGGVAQYF. CDR3 bases: TGTGCCAGCAGCCCCCGGGGGGGGGTAGCCCAGTACTTC.

The rearrangement joins TRBV28 to TRBJ2-2, with D unresolved. Trimming shortened V by 6 bases and J by 3 bases, and 11 bases separated the two germline ends. The CDR3 is made up of 14 amino acids. CDR1 is MDHEN and CDR2 is SYDVKM in the germline V gene. This CDR3 reads CASSHAGDTGELFF. The CDR3 DNA follows: TGTGCCAGCAGCCACGCCGGTGACACCGGGGAGCTGTTTTTT.

The CDR3 coding sequence is TGTGCCAGCAGCTCCCCGGGACAGGGCTATGGCTACACCTTC. Encoded protein: CASSSPGQGYGYTF. The chain couples TRBV7-2 to TRBJ1-2; 9 bases agree with TRBD1. The V segment lost 4 bases and the J segment 4 bases; nucleotides outside the gene matches: 4. The CDR3 runs 14 residues. From germline, CDR1 is SGHTA and CDR2 FQGNSA.

This clone was observed a single time. J is TRBJ2-2 and V is TRBV19; D ambiguous. The CDR3 extends over 16 amino acids. Looked up from germline, CDR1 is LNHDA and CDR2 is SQIVND (reference sequence). With 10 bases removed from V and 1 base from J, the gap between germline ends came to 19 bases. This CDR3 reads CATSRVGRQNTGELFF. Here the CDR3 DNA reads TGTGCCACCTCTCGAGTAGGCAGGCAGAACACCGGGGAGCTGTTTTTT.

The chain recombines TRBV2 with TRBJ2-1; weak D call: TRBD1 (5 bases). With 7 bases removed from V and 3 bases from J, the gap between germline ends came to 16 bases. The CDR3 spans 15 residues. Germline CDR1 SNHLY, CDR2 FYNNEI. Here the CDR3 reads CASKGEQKLYNEQFF. The DNA for the CDR3 is TGTGCCAGCAAAGGGGAACAGAAGCTCTACAATGAGCAGTTCTTC.

The chain is built from TRBV27 and TRBJ2-1, with 11 bases identical to TRBD2. This CDR3 is 17 amino acids long. The J segment lost 4 bases and the V segment lost 3 bases, leaving 8 bases of the junction unmatched. Per germline, CDR1 MNHEY and CDR2 SMNVEV (reference sequence). For the CDR3, the DNA is TGTGCCAGCAGTTTGCTCTCGGGGACTAGCGGTTACAATGAGCAGTTCTTC. This gives the protein CASSLLSGTSGYNEQFF.

The chain links TRBV6-5 to TRBJ2-3; D is uncertain. CDR1 is MNHEY and CDR2 is SVGAGI in the germline V gene. This CDR3 contains 14 residues. V lost 10 bases to trimming and J lost 0 bases, with 14 bases between them. The DNA for the CDR3 is TGTGCCACCAAGGTGGGCCCTAGCACAGATACGCAGTATTTT. It encodes CATKVGPSTDTQYF.